This TCR beta chain comes out of a study of cytomegalovirus exposure and HLA in healthy donors. Study-level background: Early released data comprised 80 million to 100 million unique TCRs from HLA-typed donors. Study observations and caveats: In vitro experiments confirmed that a few CMV-associated chains were specific for CMV antigens. The analysis excluded some indistinguishable V segments, including TRBV6-2 and TRBV6-3.

Everyone who donated was a healthy bone marrow donor. PCR used 60 Vbeta primers and 13 Jbeta primers. This table comes from immunoSEQ multiplex PCR, and its TCRdb copy is limited to in-frame clones, with some not included. The profile shows about 200,000 clones, roughly 80% of them singletons. This clone was observed a handful of times. Antigen unknown. The V gene's germline CDR1 is LNHDA and CDR2 SQIVND (reference sequence). The CDR3 has 12 amino acids. The J segment lost 5 bases and the V segment lost 10 bases, leaving 6 bases of the junction unmatched. V and J are TRBV19 and TRBJ1-1; 8 bases align to TRBD1. The TCR comes from a man aged 50 to 59 in good health and CMV-seronegative. Material for sequencing was PBMCs. CDR3 coding DNA: TGTGCCACCCAGACAGGGGTTACTGAAGCTTTCTTT. Its protein product is CATQTGVTEAFF.